This T cell receptor beta chain is from a study of blood T cells in healthy people across ages. Findings and caveats of the study: Roughly linear age-related decline in beta diversity appeared, significant by age about 37. Estimated diversity across one million T cells was deemed an underestimate.

Remarks on this clonotype: The antigen remains unidentified. One end of the junction varies from germline; a read error may be responsible.

Primers used in a second PCR of about 7 to 12 cycles were a sample-barcoded 5' primer and a J-beta primer mix. MiXCR, run by TCRdb on the 5' RACE reads, gives a single entry per CDR3 protein. The sample holds some 1.7 million distinct CDR3 sequences, 28% seen once. This CDR3 has 13 amino acids. Germline CDR1 is SGHRS and CDR2 is YFSETQ. The sample taken for sequencing was blood. The J gene is TRBJ2-5, the V gene TRBV5-1; D is uncertain. The sequence was obtained from a woman aged 25-40 years in good health. The CDR3 loop reads CSSSLDPQETQYF. The CDR3 coding sequence is TGCTCCAGCAGCTTGGACCCACAAGAGACCCAGTACTTC.